This TCR beta chain is from a study of Graves' ophthalmopathy and Graves' hyperthyroidism. Study observations and caveats: Ophthalmopathy progression prediction by the model yielded a sensitivity of roughly 67% and a specificity of 72.22%. In blood appeared most of the expanded thyroid clonotypes whose frequency exceeded 0.001.

This clonotype was detected many times. Antigen unknown. If patients had other autoimmune diseases, uncontrolled infections, pregnancy or lactation, they were excluded. Per germline, CDR1 DFQATT and CDR2 SNEGSKA (reference sequence). V lost 3 bases, J lost 5 bases, and 13 bases lay in between. This CDR3 has 13 amino acids. Transcripts of RNA were the source for amplifying TCR beta CDR3 regions. Second-round multiplex PCR came after first-round RT-PCR with HTBI primers. One entry per CDR3 protein, called by TCRdb with MiXCR from the multiplex PCR reads. The table lists a few hundred thousand distinct CDR3 sequences, about a sixth of them singletons.

The sequence was collected from an adult woman with stable Graves' hyperthyroidism. The chain links TRBV20-1 to TRBJ1-1; the D is unclear. The sample was peripheral blood. CDR3 in amino acids: CSARSLNGTEAFF. The CDR3 DNA reads TGCAGTGCTAGGAGCTTGAATGGGACTGAAGCTTTCTTT.